Here is one T cell receptor (beta chain) with its context. Antigen unknown. This entry belongs to a study of cytomegalovirus exposure and HLA in healthy donors. Study summary: The Caucasian-associated ancestry cluster held over 80% of 350 to 450 genotyped donors. Study-wide points: Productive status was seen about 90% or about 30% of the time for most TCR beta V segments in an earlier analysis. TCR beta chains associated with HLA were, in a later analysis, more clonally expanded than equally common others.

V was cut by 0 bases and J by 1 base, with 10 bases left in between. There are 15 residues in the CDR3. Germline V CDR1 and CDR2: LNHNV, YYDKDF (reference sequence). Both 60 Vbeta primers and 13 Jbeta primers went into the PCR. Original handling: Some 10 million of the 80 million or so unique TCR beta chains counted in a later analysis were shared. Profiled with immunoSEQ multiplex PCR; TCRdb holds only in-frame clones, not every one. The D gene and trimming were derived from the DNA, and the V and J assignments and clone size from that table. The data hold 55,000 to 85,000 clones, with 55% to 80% observed a single time.

The clonotype comes from a woman aged 45 to 65 in good health and CMV-seronegative. The V call is TRBV15, the J call TRBJ2-7; TRBD1 might be the D (6 bases). Sequences were obtained from PBMCs. The CDR3 DNA reads TGTGCCACCAGCAGAGAAGGGACAAAATCCTACGAGCAGTACTTC. It codes for CATSREGTKSYEQYF.